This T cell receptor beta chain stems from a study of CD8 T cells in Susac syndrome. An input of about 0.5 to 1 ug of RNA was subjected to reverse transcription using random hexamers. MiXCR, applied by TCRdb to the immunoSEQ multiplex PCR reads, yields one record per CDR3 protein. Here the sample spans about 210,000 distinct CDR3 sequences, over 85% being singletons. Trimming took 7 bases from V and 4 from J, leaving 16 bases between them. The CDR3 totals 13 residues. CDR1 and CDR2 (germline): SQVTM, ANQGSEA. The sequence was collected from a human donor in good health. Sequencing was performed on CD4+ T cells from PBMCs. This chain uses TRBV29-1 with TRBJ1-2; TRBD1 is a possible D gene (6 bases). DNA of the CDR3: TGCAGCGCTCCCCTAGACAGGTTCTATGGCTACACCTTC. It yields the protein CSAPLDRFYGYTF.